The T cell receptor beta chain under discussion was sequenced for a study of vaccination and CD4 T cells after COVID-19. Study summary: Typically, post-vaccine samples were obtained a median approximately 72 days after dose two, within a range of 14 to 241. The peptides that stimulated the cells were overlapping spike peptides from SARS-CoV-2, HCoV-NL63, HCoV-OC43 and HCoV-229E.

Oncomine TCR Beta short-read sequencing was applied to DNA from cultured CD4+ T cells. TCRdb analysed the PCR reads with MiXCR anew, one entry per CDR3 protein. In the table there are 10,000 to 15,000 distinct CDR3 sequences, 76% of which are singletons. Described treatment: approximately nine-day PBMC culture with coronavirus spike peptide pools or control peptides (ViraFEST assay). ViraFEST expanded antigen-specific T cells with peptide pools, then sequenced TCRs. Germline loops: CDR1 MNHEY, CDR2 SVGAGI. J lost 7 bases, V lost 2 bases, and 13 bases had no gene match. This CDR3 is built from 18 residues. This clonotype has more than one count but fewer than ten. Its target is not known.

The sample was CD4+ T cells from blood, cultured in vitro. The sequence came from a human donor who had recovered from COVID-19. The chain recombines TRBV6-5 with TRBJ1-6; 8 bases are a match to TRBD1. In nucleotides, the CDR3 is TGTGCCAGCAGTTACACATACTCCCAGGGGGCTGGGAATTCACCCCTCCACTTT. Protein: CASSYTYSQGAGNSPLHF.